Listed below are T cell receptor beta chains from one sample, sequenced in a study of regulatory T cells in long-lasting Graves disease. TCRdb reprocessed the multiplex PCR reads via MiXCR and lists one record per CDR3 protein. The repertoire includes hundreds of thousands of distinct CDR3 sequences, about 16% of them detected once, and around 12% sits in the top ten. This same sample was also taken into another study, of T cells in Graves' hyperthyroidism and ophthalmopathy.

The sample here was peripheral blood mononuclear cells (PBMCs), taken at new diagnosis, from a patient treated with antithyroid drugs. The receptors come from a young man with Graves disease. Each CDR3 is given with its conserved first and last residue. D genes are given only for firm matches. Rows may omit the clone size; those that give it use once, few, many or a size class.

D gene	V gene	J gene	clone size	CDR3 DNA	CDR3 protein
NA	TRBV2	TRBJ1-1	few	TGTGCCGGACAATTAACCCGCGAGGACACTGAAGCTTTCTTT	CAGQLTREDTEAFF
NA	TRBV6-9	TRBJ1-5	many	TGTGCCAGCAGTTACCAGACTGATGCGAGCAATCAGCCCCAGCATTTT	CASSYQTDASNQPQHF
NA	TRBV15	TRBJ2-1	NA	TGTGCCACCAGCAGAGAGAGTGGGGCAGGGAATGAGCAGTTCTTC	CATSRESGAGNEQFF
NA	TRBV11-2	TRBJ2-7	few	TGTGCCAGCAGCTCCGGGGGAAGGGGACCCTCTCCCTACGAGCAGTACTTC	CASSSGGRGPSPYEQYF
NA	TRBV6-1	TRBJ1-1	many	TGTGCCAGCAGTGAAAGCGGAGGGGCTTTTGACACTGAAGCTTTCTTT	CASSESGGAFDTEAFF
NA	TRBV28	TRBJ1-2	many	TGTGCCGCCGGGGATCGAGGCTATGGCTACACCTTC	CAAGDRGYGYTF
TRBD2	TRBV2	TRBJ2-1	NA	TGTGCCAGCAGTGACCCCCGGACTAGCGGAACCTACAATGAGCAGTTCTTC	CASSDPRTSGTYNEQFF
NA	TRBV20-1	TRBJ2-1	many	TGCAGTGCTACCCCGCGAGACTGGAATGAGCAGTTCTTC	CSATPRDWNEQFF
NA	TRBV10-3	TRBJ1-5	NA	TGTGCCATCAGTGTTGGGCAGGGGAGCAATCAGCCCCAGCATTTT	CAISVGQGSNQPQHF
TRBD2	TRBV20-1	TRBJ2-3	NA	TGCAGTGCTAGAGGGGGACTAGCGGGGCGGGCAGATACGCAGTATTTT	CSARGGLAGRADTQYF
TRBD2	TRBV9	TRBJ2-1	NA	TGTGCCAGCAGCGTTACTAGCGGCGGCTGGAATGAGCAGTTCTTC	CASSVTSGGWNEQFF
NA	TRBV15	TRBJ1-3	few	TGTGCCACCAGCAGTGGACAGAGAAACACCATATATTTT	CATSSGQRNTIYF
NA	TRBV7-9	TRBJ2-7	few	TGTGCCAGCAGCTGGGACGTCAAACAGCTCGAGCAGTACTTC	CASSWDVKQLEQYF
TRBD1	TRBV14	TRBJ2-1	few	TGTGCCAGCAGCCAAGATGGGACAGCCTACAATGAGCAGTTCTTC	CASSQDGTAYNEQFF
TRBD1	TRBV6-2/TRBV6-3	TRBJ2-2	many	TGTGCCAGCAGTGAAGCACCCCGGACAGGGATGGGGGAGCTGTTTTTT	CASSEAPRTGMGELFF
NA	TRBV7-9	TRBJ2-3	NA	TGTGCCAGCAGCTTAGCTAGCGCGCTGTTAGATACGCAGTATTTT	CASSLASALLDTQYF
NA	TRBV12-3/TRBV12-4	TRBJ2-6	NA	TGTGCCAGCACCCTAGGCTCTTCTGGGGCCAACGTCCTGACTTTC	CASTLGSSGANVLTF
TRBD1	TRBV2	TRBJ2-7	NA	TGTGCCAGCAGGGAACAGGGGGCTAGCTCCTACGAGCAGTACTTC	CASREQGASSYEQYF
NA	TRBV19	TRBJ2-6	once	TGTGCCAGTAGTATAGGTCGCTCTGGGGCCGACGTCCTGACTTTC	CASSIGRSGADVLTF
TRBD2	TRBV11-1	TRBJ2-1	many	TGTGCCAGCAGCTTAGAAGGACTAGCGAATAGCAATGAGCAGTTCTTC	CASSLEGLANSNEQFF
NA	TRBV12-3/TRBV12-4	TRBJ2-3	many	TGTGCCAGCAGTTCCAGCCCCTCCACAGATACGCAGTATTTT	CASSSSPSTDTQYF
NA	TRBV10-2	TRBJ2-7	many	TGCGCCAGCAGTGAGCCCCTATCCTACGAGCAGTACTTC	CASSEPLSYEQYF
TRBD1	TRBV28	TRBJ1-4	many	TGTGCCAGCAGTTCAGGACAGGGGGCTAATGAAAAACTGTTTTTT	CASSSGQGANEKLFF
TRBD2	TRBV29-1	TRBJ2-3	NA	TGCAGCGTTGAACGCCGGAGTGTAGCGGGAGACGGGAGCACAGATACGCAGTATTTT	CSVERRSVAGDGSTDTQYF
NA	TRBV20-1	TRBJ1-1	many	TGCAGTGCCTCTGTCCCGAGGATCGGGGACGCTGAAGCTTTCTTT	CSASVPRIGDAEAFF
NA	TRBV7-9	TRBJ1-1	many	TGTGCCAGCACCCCTTCCCAGAGCCCTGAAGCTTTCTTT	CASTPSQSPEAFF
NA	TRBV19	TRBJ2-1	many	TGTGCCAGTAGTATTGGCCTCATTGGGTCAGAGGCGAGCTCCTACAATGAGCAGTTCTTC	CASSIGLIGSEASSYNEQFF
TRBD2	TRBV12-3/TRBV12-4	TRBJ2-2	many	TGTGCCAGCACCGGACTAGCGGCGAACACCGGGGAGCTGTTTTTT	CASTGLAANTGELFF
NA	TRBV6-5	TRBJ2-3	few	TGTGCCAGCAGTTATAAGAGCGCCACAGATACGCAGTATTTT	CASSYKSATDTQYF
NA	TRBV5-5	TRBJ1-6	NA	TGTGCCAGCAGCTTGGGGGCGGTACCCTTCTATAATTCACCCCTCCACTTT	CASSLGAVPFYNSPLHF
NA	TRBV2	TRBJ2-3	many	TGTGCCAGCAGTGTCTGGGGCAGGGGCACAGATACGCAGTATTTT	CASSVWGRGTDTQYF
NA	TRBV7-3	TRBJ2-5	NA	TGTGCCAGCAGCCCTCAAGGACCTCCGGGGGAGACCCAGTACTTC	CASSPQGPPGETQYF
NA	TRBV6-1	TRBJ2-5	many	TGTGCCAGCAAAGGACAAGGAGCGCTTCAAGAGACCCAGTACTTC	CASKGQGALQETQYF
NA	TRBV10-2	TRBJ1-6	many	TGCGCCAGCGGGATGACTAGGGGGGGCAATTCACCCCTCCACTTT	CASGMTRGGNSPLHF
NA	TRBV27	TRBJ2-7	many	TGTGCCAGCAGCAAGACAAATACCTACGAGCAGTACTTC	CASSKTNTYEQYF
TRBD1	TRBV6-1	TRBJ1-1	many	TGTGCCAGCAGTAAGACAGGGCTAAGCACTGAAGCTTTCTTT	CASSKTGLSTEAFF
NA	TRBV4-2	TRBJ1-4	NA	TGTGCCAGCAGCCAATACCGTGAAAAACTGTTTTTT	CASSQYREKLFF